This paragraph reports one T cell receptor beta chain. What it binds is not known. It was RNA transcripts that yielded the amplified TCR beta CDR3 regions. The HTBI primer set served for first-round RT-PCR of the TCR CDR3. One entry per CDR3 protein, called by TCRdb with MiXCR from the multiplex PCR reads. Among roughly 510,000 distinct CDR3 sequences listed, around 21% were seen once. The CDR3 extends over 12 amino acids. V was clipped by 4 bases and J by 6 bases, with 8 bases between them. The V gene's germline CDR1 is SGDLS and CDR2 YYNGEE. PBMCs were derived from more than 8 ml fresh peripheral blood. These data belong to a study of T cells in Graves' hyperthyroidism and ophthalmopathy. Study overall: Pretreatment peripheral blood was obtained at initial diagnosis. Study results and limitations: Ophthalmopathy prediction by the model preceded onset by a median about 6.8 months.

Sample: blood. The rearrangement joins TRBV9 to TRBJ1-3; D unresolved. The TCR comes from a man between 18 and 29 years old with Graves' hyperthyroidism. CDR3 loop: CASSPQKNTIYF. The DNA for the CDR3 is TGTGCCAGCAGCCCTCAAAAAAACACCATATATTTT.